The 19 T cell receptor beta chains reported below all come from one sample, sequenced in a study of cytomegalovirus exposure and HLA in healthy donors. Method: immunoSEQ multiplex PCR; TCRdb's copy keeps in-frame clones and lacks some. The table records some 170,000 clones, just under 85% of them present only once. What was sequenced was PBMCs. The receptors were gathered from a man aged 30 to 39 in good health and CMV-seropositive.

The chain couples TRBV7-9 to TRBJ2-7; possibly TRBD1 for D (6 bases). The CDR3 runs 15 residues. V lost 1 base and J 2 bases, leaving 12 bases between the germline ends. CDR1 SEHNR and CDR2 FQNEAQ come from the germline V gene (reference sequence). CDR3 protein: CASSLEGGTAYEQYF. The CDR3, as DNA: TGTGCCAGCAGCTTAGAAGGGGGAACGGCCTACGAGCAGTACTTC.

CDR3 DNA: TGTGCCAGCAGCTTAGGACTAGCCAACGAGCAGTACTTC. Translated, it gives CASSLGLANEQYF. The chain has TRBV11-2 and TRBJ2-7; 7 bases match TRBD2. Germline V lookup: CDR1 SGHAT, CDR2 FQNNGV. This CDR3 has 13 residues. Germline trimming cut 1 base from V and 5 bases from J; bases unmatched to any gene: 2.

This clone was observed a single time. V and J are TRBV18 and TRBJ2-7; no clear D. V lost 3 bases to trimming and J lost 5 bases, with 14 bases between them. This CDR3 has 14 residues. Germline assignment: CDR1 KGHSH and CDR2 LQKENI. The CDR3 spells CASSPGQQTDEQYF. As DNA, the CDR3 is TGTGCCAGCTCACCGGGCCAGCAAACGGACGAGCAGTACTTC.

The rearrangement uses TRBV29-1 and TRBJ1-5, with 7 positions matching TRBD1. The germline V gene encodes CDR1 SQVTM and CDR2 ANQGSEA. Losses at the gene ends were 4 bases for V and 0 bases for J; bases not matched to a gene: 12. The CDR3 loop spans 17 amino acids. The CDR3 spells CSVAFSGGAYSNQPQHF. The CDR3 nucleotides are TGCAGCGTTGCCTTCTCAGGGGGAGCTTATAGCAATCAGCCCCAGCATTTT.

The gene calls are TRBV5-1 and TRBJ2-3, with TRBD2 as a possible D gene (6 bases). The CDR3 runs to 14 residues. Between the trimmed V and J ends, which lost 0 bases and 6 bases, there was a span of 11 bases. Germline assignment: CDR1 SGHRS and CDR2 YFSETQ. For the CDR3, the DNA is TGCGCCAGCAGCTTGGATCCTAGCGCGGATACGCAGTATTTT. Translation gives CASSLDPSADTQYF.

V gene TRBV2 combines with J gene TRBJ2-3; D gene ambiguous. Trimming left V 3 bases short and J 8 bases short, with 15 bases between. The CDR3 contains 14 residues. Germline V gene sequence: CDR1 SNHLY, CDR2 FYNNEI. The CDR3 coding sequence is TGTGCCAGCAGTGACCGAGGTACTTGGAGTACGCAGTATTTT. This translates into CASSDRGTWSTQYF.

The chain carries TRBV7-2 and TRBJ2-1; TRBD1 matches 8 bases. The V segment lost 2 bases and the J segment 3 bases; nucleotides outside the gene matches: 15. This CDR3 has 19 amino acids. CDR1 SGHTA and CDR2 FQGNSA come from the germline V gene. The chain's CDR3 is CASSLRPVGQGGVYNEQFF. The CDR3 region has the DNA TGTGCCAGCAGCTTAAGGCCCGTTGGACAGGGCGGGGTCTACAATGAGCAGTTCTTC.

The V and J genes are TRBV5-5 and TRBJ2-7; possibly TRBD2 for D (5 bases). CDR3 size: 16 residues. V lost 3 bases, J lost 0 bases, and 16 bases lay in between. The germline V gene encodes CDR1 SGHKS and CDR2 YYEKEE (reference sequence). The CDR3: CASSSYSLALSYEQYF. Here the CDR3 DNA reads TGTGCCAGCAGCTCCTACAGCCTAGCCCTCTCCTACGAGCAGTACTTC.

The CDR3 region is CSAGYREAANTEAFF. The CDR3 region has the DNA TGCAGCGCTGGGTACAGGGAAGCCGCGAACACTGAAGCTTTCTTT. The V and J genes are TRBV29-1 and TRBJ1-1; tentatively, D is TRBD1 (6 bases). The germline CDR1 and CDR2 sequences are SQVTM and ANQGSEA. The CDR3 sequence is 15 residues long. With 7 bases removed from V and 1 base from J, the gap between germline ends came to 19 bases.

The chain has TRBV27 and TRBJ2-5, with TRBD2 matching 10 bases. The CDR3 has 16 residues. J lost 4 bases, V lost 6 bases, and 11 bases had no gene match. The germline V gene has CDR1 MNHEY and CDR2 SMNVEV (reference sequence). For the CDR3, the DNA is TGTGCCAGCAGCTCCATAGCGGGGGGCGCGAGAGAGACCCAGTACTTC. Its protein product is CASSSIAGGARETQYF.

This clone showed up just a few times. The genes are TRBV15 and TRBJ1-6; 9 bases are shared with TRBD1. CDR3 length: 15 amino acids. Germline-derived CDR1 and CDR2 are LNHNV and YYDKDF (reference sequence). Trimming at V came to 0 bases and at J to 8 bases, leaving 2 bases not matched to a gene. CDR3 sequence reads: CATSREQGAYSPLHF. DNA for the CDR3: TGTGCCACCAGCAGAGAACAGGGGGCGTATTCACCCCTCCACTTT.

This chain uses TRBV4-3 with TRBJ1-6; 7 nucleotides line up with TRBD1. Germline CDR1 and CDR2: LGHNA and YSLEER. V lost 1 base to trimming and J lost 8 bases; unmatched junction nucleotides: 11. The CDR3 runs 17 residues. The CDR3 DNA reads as TGCGCCAGCAGCCAAGCTGGGGACAGTATTTTGGATTCACCCCTCCACTTT. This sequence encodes CASSQAGDSILDSPLHF.

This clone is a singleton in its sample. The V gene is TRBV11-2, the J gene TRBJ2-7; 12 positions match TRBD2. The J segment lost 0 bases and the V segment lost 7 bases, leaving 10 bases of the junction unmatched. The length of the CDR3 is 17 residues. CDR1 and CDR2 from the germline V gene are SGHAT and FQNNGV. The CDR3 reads CASTSLAGGKASYEQYF. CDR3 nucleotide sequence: TGTGCCAGCACCTCCCTAGCGGGGGGGAAAGCCTCCTACGAGCAGTACTTC.

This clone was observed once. The CDR3 here is CASSDTGTGLRGSPLHF. CDR3 DNA: TGCGCCAGCAGCGACACCGGGACAGGGCTTAGGGGTTCACCCCTCCACTTT. This sequence joins TRBV5-1 and TRBJ1-6; 9 positions agree with TRBD1. This CDR3 is 17 amino acids long. Germline loops: CDR1 SGHRS, CDR2 YFSETQ. With 4 bases clipped from V and 9 bases from J, the junction kept 14 bases outside the gene matches.

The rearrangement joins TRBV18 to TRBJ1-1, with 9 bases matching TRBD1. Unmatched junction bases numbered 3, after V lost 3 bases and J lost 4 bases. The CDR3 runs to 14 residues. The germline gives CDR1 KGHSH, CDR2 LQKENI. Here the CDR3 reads CASSPRQGGTEAFF. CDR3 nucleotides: TGTGCCAGCTCACCTAGACAGGGGGGCACTGAAGCTTTCTTT. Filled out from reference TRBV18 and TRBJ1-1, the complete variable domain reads NAGVMQNPRHLVRRRGQEARLRCSPMKGHSHVYWYRQLPEEGLKFMVYLQKENIIDESGMPKERFSAEFPKEGPSILRIQQVVRGDSAAYFCASSPRQGGTEAFFGQGTRLTVV.

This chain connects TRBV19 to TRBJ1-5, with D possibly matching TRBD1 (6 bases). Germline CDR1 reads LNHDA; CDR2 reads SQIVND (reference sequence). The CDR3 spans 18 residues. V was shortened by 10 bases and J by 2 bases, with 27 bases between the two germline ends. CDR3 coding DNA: TGTGCCACCACACCGCGAGACTATTCAGGGGACGGCAATCAGCCCCAGCATTTT. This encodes CATTPRDYSGDGNQPQHF.

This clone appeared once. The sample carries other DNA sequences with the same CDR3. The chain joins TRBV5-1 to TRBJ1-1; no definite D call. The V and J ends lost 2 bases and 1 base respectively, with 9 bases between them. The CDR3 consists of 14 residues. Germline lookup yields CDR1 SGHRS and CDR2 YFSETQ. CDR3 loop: CASSFDGQNTEAFF. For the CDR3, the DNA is TGCGCCAGCAGCTTTGATGGGCAGAACACTGAAGCTTTCTTT.

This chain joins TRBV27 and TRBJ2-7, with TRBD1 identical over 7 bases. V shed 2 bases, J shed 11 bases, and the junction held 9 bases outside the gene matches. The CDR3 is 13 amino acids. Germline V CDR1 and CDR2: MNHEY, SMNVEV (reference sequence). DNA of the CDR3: TGTGCCAGCAGTTTAGATATGGGACAGCTCAAGTACTTC. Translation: CASSLDMGQLKYF.

The CDR3 region has the DNA TGTGCCAGCAGCTTAGACAGGACCAATGAGCAGTTCTTC. The encoded protein is CASSLDRTNEQFF. The chain employs TRBV7-3 and TRBJ2-1, with TRBD1 as a possible D gene (6 bases). Germline loops: CDR1 SGHTA, CDR2 FQGTGA. The V end lost 2 bases, the J end lost 6 bases, and 8 bases lay between the germline ends. The length of the CDR3 is 13 residues. Looking up the rest from reference TRBV7-3 and TRBJ2-1 gives the full variable domain: GAGVSQTPSNKVTEKGKYVELRCDPISGHTALYWYRQSLGQGPEFLIYFQGTGAADDSGLPNDRFFAVRPEGSVSTLKIQRTERGDSAVYLCASSLDRTNEQFFGPGTRLTVL.